This T cell receptor beta chain is from a study of neurological immune-mediated disorders. 5'RACE employing 10-nucleotide random UMIs yielded the cDNA. TCRdb analysed the 5' RACE reads with MiXCR anew, one entry per CDR3 protein. The sample holds 70,000 to 95,000 distinct CDR3 sequences, 15% to 20% seen once. A remark on this clonotype: Its antigen is currently unknown.

Findings of the study overall: The most TCR clonal expansion was seen in HTLV-1-associated myelopathy, and the least was seen in multiple sclerosis, which fell below healthy controls.

The CDR3 is 16 residues long. V dropped 1 base and J dropped 6; count of bases not matched to a gene: 9. Germline CDR1 reads SGHRS; CDR2 reads YFSETQ. The sequenced sample consisted of PBMCs. The clonotype comes from a woman between 40 and 55 years old in good health. The rearrangement joins TRBV5-1 to TRBJ2-1; TRBD1 matches at 8 bases. For the CDR3, the DNA is TGCGCCAGCAGCTTGAGGACAGGGAATAGGGGCAATGAGCAGTTCTTC. Translated: CASSLRTGNRGNEQFF.